The subject of this entry is one TCR beta chain. Its specificity is not known. Germline CDR1 and CDR2: MDHEN and SYDVKM. The CDR3 contains 14 residues. The trim removed 7 bases at V and 5 bases at J, leaving 9 bases unmatched. These data belong to a study of blood T cells in healthy people across ages. Study at large: Template switching caught about one barcoded beta molecule for each two T cells.

The authors ran a second PCR of roughly 6 to 11 cycles using a sample-barcoded 5' primer and a J-beta primer mix. TCRdb reanalysed the 5' RACE reads using MiXCR and keeps one entry per CDR3 protein. The sample yields approximately 800,000 distinct CDR3 sequences, roughly 24% seen once. Whole-study findings and limits: TCR beta diversity, measured per million T cells, fell in a roughly linear way with age.

These sequences were also reported in another study, on T cells of mothers and their children.

The chain employs TRBV28 and TRBJ1-1, with 8 bases matching TRBD1. This clonotype originated in a boy aged 5-17 years in good health. The sequencing input was blood. In nucleotides, the CDR3 is TGTGCCAGCAACCGGGGCAGGGGGCGGACTGAAGCTTTCTTT. Translated, it gives CASNRGRGRTEAFF.